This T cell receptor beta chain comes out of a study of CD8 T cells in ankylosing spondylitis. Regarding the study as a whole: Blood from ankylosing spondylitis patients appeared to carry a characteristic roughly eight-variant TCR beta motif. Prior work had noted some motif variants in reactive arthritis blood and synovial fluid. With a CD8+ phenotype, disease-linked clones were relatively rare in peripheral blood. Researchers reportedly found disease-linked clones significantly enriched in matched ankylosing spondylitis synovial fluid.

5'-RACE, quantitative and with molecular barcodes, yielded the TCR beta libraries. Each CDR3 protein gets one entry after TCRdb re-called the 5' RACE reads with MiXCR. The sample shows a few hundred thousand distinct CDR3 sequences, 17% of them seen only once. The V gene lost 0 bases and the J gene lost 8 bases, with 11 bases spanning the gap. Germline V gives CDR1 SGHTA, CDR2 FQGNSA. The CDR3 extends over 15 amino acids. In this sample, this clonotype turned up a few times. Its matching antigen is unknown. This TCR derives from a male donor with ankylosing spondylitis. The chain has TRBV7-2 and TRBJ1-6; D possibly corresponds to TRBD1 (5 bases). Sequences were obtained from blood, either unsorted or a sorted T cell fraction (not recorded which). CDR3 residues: CASSLARGKDSPLHF. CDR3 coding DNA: TGTGCCAGCAGCTTAGCGCGGGGGAAGGATTCACCCCTCCACTTT.